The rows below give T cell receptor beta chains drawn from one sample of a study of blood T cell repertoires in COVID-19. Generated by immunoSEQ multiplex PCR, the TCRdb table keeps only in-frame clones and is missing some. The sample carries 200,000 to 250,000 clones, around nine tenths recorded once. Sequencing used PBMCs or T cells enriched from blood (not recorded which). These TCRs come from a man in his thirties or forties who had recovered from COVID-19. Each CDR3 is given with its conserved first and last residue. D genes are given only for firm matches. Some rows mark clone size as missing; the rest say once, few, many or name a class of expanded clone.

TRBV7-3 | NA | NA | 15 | CASSLDSLNYNEQFF
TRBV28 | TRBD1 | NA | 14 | CASSLDRGPYGYTF
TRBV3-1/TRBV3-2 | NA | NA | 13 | CASSQQGSYEQYF
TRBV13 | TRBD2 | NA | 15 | CASSTGLAVSYEQYF
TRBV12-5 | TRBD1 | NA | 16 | CASGTGAYGYNSPLHF
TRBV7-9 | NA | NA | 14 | CASSISGQIYGYTF
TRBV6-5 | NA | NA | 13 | CASKESFNYGYTF
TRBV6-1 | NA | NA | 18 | CASSARGEGRLSGNTIYF
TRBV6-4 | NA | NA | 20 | CASSDSSRGKPYRNTGELFF
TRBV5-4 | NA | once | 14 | CASSLPSTAYGYTF
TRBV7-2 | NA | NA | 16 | CASSPQGPISTDTQYF
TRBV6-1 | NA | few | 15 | CASSIVQTYNSPLHF
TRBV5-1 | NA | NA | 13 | CASGSRMNTEAFF
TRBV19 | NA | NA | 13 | CASGEYGQETQYF
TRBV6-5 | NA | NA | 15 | CASSYSMEGNQPQHF
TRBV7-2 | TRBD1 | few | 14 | CASSSRTGYYEQYF
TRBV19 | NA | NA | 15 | CASSIFGGWNTEAFF
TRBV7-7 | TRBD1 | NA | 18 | CASSHTPGQGPSSYEQYF
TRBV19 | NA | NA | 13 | CASSIEGDTEAFF
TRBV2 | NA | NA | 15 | CASHPRGSGANVLTF
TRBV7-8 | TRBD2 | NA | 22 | CASSLGGRQGLRLAGRTDTQYF
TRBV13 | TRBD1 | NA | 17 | CASSFTPGGGTNSPLHF
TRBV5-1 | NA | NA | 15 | CASGGGANPYNEQFF